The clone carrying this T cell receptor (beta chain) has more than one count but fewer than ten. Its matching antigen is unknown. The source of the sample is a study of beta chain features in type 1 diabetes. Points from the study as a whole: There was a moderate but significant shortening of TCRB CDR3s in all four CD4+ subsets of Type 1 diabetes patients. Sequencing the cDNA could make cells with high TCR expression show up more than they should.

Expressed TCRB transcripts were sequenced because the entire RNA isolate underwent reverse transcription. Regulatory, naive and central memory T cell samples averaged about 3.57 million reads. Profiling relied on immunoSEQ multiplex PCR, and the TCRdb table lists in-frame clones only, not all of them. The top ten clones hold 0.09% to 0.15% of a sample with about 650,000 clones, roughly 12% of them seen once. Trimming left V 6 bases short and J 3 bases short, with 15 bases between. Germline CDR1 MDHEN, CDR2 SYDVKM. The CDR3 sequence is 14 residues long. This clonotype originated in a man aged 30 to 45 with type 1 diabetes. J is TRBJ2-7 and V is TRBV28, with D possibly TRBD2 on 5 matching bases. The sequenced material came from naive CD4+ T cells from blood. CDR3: CASSSVREDYEQYF. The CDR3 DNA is TGTGCCAGCAGCTCCGTGAGGGAAGACTACGAGCAGTACTTC.